This T cell receptor (beta chain) was found in a study of T cell responses to AZD1222 COVID-19 vaccine (dated by TCRdb to about 2021). Regarding the complete study: TCR sequencing covered 230 or so trial participants: 200 to 220 given two doses of AZD1222 and 26 given two doses of MenACWY control vaccine. Trial participants were enrolled by age into subgroups of 18-55, 56-69 and 70-plus years, and roughly 160, 29 and 62 TCR-sequenced participants, respectively, were included in these subgroups. Findings and caveats that apply to the study as a whole: Conclusions about previously exposed vaccinees were limited because only a handful of AZD1222 recipients were SARS-CoV-2 seropositive at baseline. A significant rise in spike-specific TCR breadth and depth was observed after two AZD1222 doses relative to day 0 and relative to MenACWY recipients. Reportedly, almost half of the unique spike-specific TCRs recognized epitopes lying outside the regions that are mutated in the B.1.351 and B.1.1.7 variants. CD4 TCRs associated with the vaccine covered the entire spike protein, and the dominant responses were in regions 160-218 and 743-854. Participants were mostly white British and included more females than males, and it was suggested by the authors that clonal diversity may have been underestimated. No day 14 peak-response samples were available, so repertoires were characterized only after the peak T cell response. The 56-69-year group was small, and its depth increase did not reach significance, likely because of low power.

The CDR3 regions of human TCRbeta chains were analyzed by immunosequencing. In the paper's pipeline: Repertoire TCRs were checked for matches against a reference library of SARS-CoV-2-specific TCRs that had been generated using the MIRA antigen-specificity platform. Breadth was defined as the fraction of unique TCRs that were SARS-CoV-2-associated. Depth was defined as the fraction of total T cells that were SARS-CoV-2-associated. Using the MIRA data, each spike-specific TCR was assigned both to the spike region to which the TCR was reactive and to a CD4 or CD8 class. Log10-transformed breadth and depth values were compared by one-way ANOVA with Sidak's multiple comparisons tests. This immuneACCESS table, as held by TCRdb, lists in-frame sequences with V and J called but not all clones. Of the missing ones, under half trace to an unresolved V gene in checked studies; the others have no known cause. The DNA gave D and trimming, while V, J and clone size come from that table. The sample profile shows some 150,000 clones; approximately 89% of them were found once. Approximately 3.6% of the sample is in the top ten clones.

The time point label here, explained by the study, means: baseline before first vaccination. Taken with the paper, the label for treatment or condition translates to: meningococcal conjugate vaccine given as trial control. Samples from vaccinated people were obtained from the UK trials COV001 and COV002, which included a single-blind randomized controlled phase 2/3 trial of AZD1222 (ChAdOx1 nCoV-19) in healthy adults. For TCRbeta chain sequencing, PBMC samples from trial participants were taken at day 0 and at day 28 after the second dose. A remark on this clone: Its antigen is still unknown. No qualities accompany the bases; no much larger clone lies one base away.

This receptor was taken from an adult in good health. Specimen: peripheral blood, collected on day 0 of MenACWY control vaccination.

The CDR3 has the sequence CASRGRRSTEAFF. The DNA sequence is given as TGTGCCAGCAGAGGGAGGCGGAGCACTGAAGCTTTCTTT. The chain joins TRBV12-3 or TRBV12-4 to TRBJ1-1; too little of a D gene remains to name it. V loses 6 bases, J loses 4 bases, and the germline ends lie 12 bases apart. Measured from the cysteine to the phenylalanine, the CDR3 is 13 residues long. Just CDR3 DNA is preserved here, 39 bases in frame from base 1.